A single sample gave rise to the 4 T cell receptor beta chains below, sequenced in a study of shared clonotypes between healthy human individuals. The table came from immunoSEQ multiplex PCR; TCRdb's copy has only in-frame clones and leaves some out. This sample carries more than 1,200,000 clones, 97% to 99% of them seen once, and the ten largest clones take about 0.4%. The source material was naive CD4+ T cells sorted from blood. Subset: CD45RA+ positively selected. The source is a man between 25 and 39 years old in good health.

This CDR3 is CASTKVTDYQPQHF. Written as DNA, the CDR3 is TGTGCCAGCACCAAGGTCACAGACTATCAGCCCCAGCATTTT. The genes are TRBV28 and TRBJ1-5; D remains ambiguous. CDR1 MDHEN and CDR2 SYDVKM come from the germline V gene. V was shortened by 7 bases and J by 5 bases, with 15 bases between the two germline ends. This CDR3 is built from 14 residues.

The V gene is TRBV19, the J gene TRBJ2-1, with D possibly matching TRBD1 (8 bases). The CDR3 has 14 residues. V was pared by 8 bases and J by 5 bases, with 16 bases between. In germline, CDR1 is LNHDA, CDR2 SQIVND (reference sequence). The CDR3 bases are TGTGCCAGTGGCCCACAGGGGGGGAACAATGAGCAGTTCTTC. Protein: CASGPQGGNNEQFF.

For this clone: Other DNA sequences in the same sample also yield this CDR3. The chain has TRBV5-1 and TRBJ2-7; D gene uncertain. The CDR3 spans 14 residues. Deletions cut 0 bases from V and 1 base from J, with 8 bases between. The germline CDR1 and CDR2 sequences are SGHRS and YFSETQ. The CDR3: CASSLARTSYEQYF. The CDR3 DNA sequence: TGCGCCAGCAGCTTGGCCAGGACGTCCTACGAGCAGTACTTC.

V gene TRBV6-5 combines with J gene TRBJ2-7; no reliable D call. The CDR3 is 14 amino acids. The V end lost 0 bases, the J end lost 3 bases, and 9 bases lay between the germline ends. Per the germline V gene, CDR1 is MNHEY and CDR2 is SVGAGI. As DNA, the CDR3 is TGTGCCAGCAGTTACTCGTCTAGTCTCTACGAGCAGTACTTC. As protein: CASSYSSSLYEQYF.